These 19 T cell receptor beta chains originate from one sample sequenced in a study of blood T cell repertoires in COVID-19. Assay: immunoSEQ multiplex PCR; the TCRdb copy retains only in-frame clones and omits some. The table has fewer than 250,000 clones, about 82% seen once. The sample comprised peripheral blood. The source is a man between 60 and 70 years old with COVID-19, enrolled during active disease.

This clone occurred a few times. The rearrangement joins TRBV3-1 (or the pseudogene TRBV3-2) to TRBJ1-4; a possible D gene is TRBD1 (6 bases). The ends were cut back, 1 base at V and 7 bases at J, with 13 bases in the middle. This CDR3 has 15 amino acids. Germline V lookup: CDR1 LGHDT, CDR2 YNNKEL (reference sequence). The CDR3 nucleotides are TGTGCCAGCAGCCAAGGGCAGGGGCGCGGTGAAAAACTGTTTTTT. It is translated as CASSQGQGRGEKLFF.

This sequence joins TRBV5-8 and TRBJ1-2; D not certain. CDR3 length: 15 amino acids. Trimming left V 2 bases short and J 2 bases short, with 13 bases between. CDR1 and CDR2 from the germline V gene are SGHTS and YDEGEE. CDR3 in DNA: TGTGCCAGCAGCTTCAACAGCAACAAGAACTATGGCTACACCTTC. This gives the protein CASSFNSNKNYGYTF.

The chain carries TRBV3-1 (or the pseudogene TRBV3-2) and TRBJ2-1; the match to TRBD1 covers 9 bases. From germline, CDR1 is LGHDT and CDR2 YNNKEL (reference sequence). This CDR3 comprises 16 residues. V dropped 4 bases and J dropped 1; count of bases not matched to a gene: 5. CDR3 sequence reads: CASSPRTGESYNEQFF. In DNA, the CDR3 is TGTGCCAGCAGCCCCCGGACAGGGGAATCCTACAATGAGCAGTTCTTC.

The chain uses TRBV4-1 and TRBJ2-7; a possible D gene is TRBD1 (6 bases). The V and J ends lost 0 bases and 5 bases respectively, with 11 bases between them. Germline CDR1 MGHRA, CDR2 YSYEKL. This CDR3 is 14 amino acids long. CDR3 residues: CASSQDGQGNEQYF. In DNA, the CDR3 is TGCGCCAGCAGCCAAGATGGTCAGGGGAACGAGCAGTACTTC.

The V call is TRBV7-2, the J call TRBJ1-1, with D possibly TRBD1 on 6 matching bases. The germline gives CDR1 SGHTA, CDR2 FQGNSA. The CDR3 is made up of 12 amino acids. Trimming cost V 5 bases and J 10 bases, with 14 bases left between them. DNA for the CDR3: TGTGCCAGCAGCATTCCAGGGGTGTCAGCTTTCTTT. It translates to CASSIPGVSAFF.

The rearrangement uses TRBV5-1 and TRBJ1-2; D is undetermined. This CDR3 contains 14 residues. Germline V CDR1 and CDR2: SGHRS, YFSETQ. Between the trimmed V and J ends, which lost 4 bases and 8 bases, there was a span of 18 bases. CDR3 region: CASSEVPITTGYTF. CDR3 DNA sequence: TGCGCCAGCAGCGAGGTACCAATCACAACGGGCTACACCTTC.

This clone was detected a few times. The sample holds other DNA sequences that translate to the same CDR3. This chain connects TRBV14 to TRBJ1-6, with unresolved D. CDR3 length equals 14 residues. The V and J ends lost 3 bases and 10 bases respectively, with 13 bases between them. From germline, CDR1 is SGHDN and CDR2 FVKESK. CDR3 loop: CASSQGREHSPLHF. The CDR3 DNA reads as TGTGCCAGCAGCCAGGGGAGGGAGCACTCACCCCTCCACTTT.

The V call is TRBV5-1, the J call TRBJ2-7; 8 nucleotides match TRBD1. CDR1 SGHRS and CDR2 YFSETQ come from the germline V gene. With V trimmed by 4 bases and J by 3 bases, 6 bases remained unmatched. This CDR3 contains 14 residues. CDR3 in amino acids: CASSPGQANYEQYF. CDR3 DNA sequence: TGCGCCAGCAGCCCGGGACAGGCCAACTACGAGCAGTACTTC.

The chain uses TRBV9 and TRBJ1-6; D may be TRBD1 (6 bases). CDR3 size: 15 residues. The V gene's germline CDR1 is SGDLS and CDR2 YYNGEE. The V and J ends lost 4 bases and 4 bases respectively, with 12 bases between them. The chain's CDR3 is CASSKPRGYNSPLHF. The CDR3 DNA reads TGTGCCAGCAGCAAACCCAGGGGTTATAATTCACCCCTCCACTTT.

The V call is TRBV28, the J call TRBJ2-1, with 9 bases fitting TRBD2. This CDR3 spans 16 amino acids. Germline V gene sequence: CDR1 MDHEN, CDR2 SYDVKM. Trimming took 7 bases from V and 4 from J; bases not matched to a gene: 11. CDR3 DNA sequence: TGTGCCAGCACCCCACCGGGAGCGGGAGGTTACAATGAGCAGTTCTTC. Encoded protein: CASTPPGAGGYNEQFF.

This rearrangement joins TRBV2 to TRBJ1-6, with D perhaps TRBD1 (5 bases). Germline V CDR1 and CDR2: SNHLY, FYNNEI. V dropped 5 bases and J dropped 14 bases, with 19 bases sitting between them. CDR3 length equals 14 residues. The CDR3 loop reads CASSLRDLGGALHF. The DNA for the CDR3 is TGTGCCAGCAGTCTCCGGGACCTCGGCGGGGCCCTCCACTTT.

The rearrangement joins TRBV5-1 to TRBJ2-3; D perhaps matches TRBD1 (6 bases). Trimming took 0 bases from V and 1 from J, leaving 12 bases between them. In germline, CDR1 is SGHRS, CDR2 YFSETQ. This CDR3 is 16 amino acids long. For the CDR3, the DNA is TGCGCCAGCAGCTTGGAGGGCAGGGGAGGCACAGATACGCAGTATTTT. The encoded protein is CASSLEGRGGTDTQYF. The entire variable domain, with the rest obtained from reference TRBV5-1 and TRBJ2-3, is as follows: KAGVTQTPRYLIKTRGQQVTLSCSPISGHRSVSWYQQTPGQGLQFLFEYFSETQRNKGNFPGRFSGRQFSNSRSEMNVSTLELGDSALYLCASSLEGRGGTDTQYFGPGTRLTVL.

With regard to this clone: A read error may be the cause here, since a much bigger clone is one base away. Other DNA sequences within the sample encode an identical CDR3. The J gene is TRBJ1-3, the V gene TRBV21-1; the DNA was not used to check the table's D call, TRBD1. TRBV21-1 is labeled a pseudogene. The CDR3 is 17 amino acids. The CDR3 sequence is CASSKAGASVSGNTIYF. In DNA form, the CDR3 reads TGTGCCAGCAGCAAAGCTGGGGCCTCGGTCTCTGGAAACACTATATATTTT.

The V call is TRBV5-1, the J call TRBJ2-5; 10 nucleotides align to TRBD1. The CDR3 spans 16 residues. Germline assignment: CDR1 SGHRS and CDR2 YFSETQ. V was clipped by 5 bases and J by 5 bases; unmatched bases: 12. The CDR3 reads CASRLPGQGSAETQYF. CDR3 DNA: TGCGCCAGCAGACTTCCGGGACAGGGGTCCGCCGAGACCCAGTACTTC.

The chain couples TRBV28 to TRBJ2-2; TRBD2 aligns across 9 bases. V gave up 7 bases and J gave up 5 bases; unmatched junction bases: 11. This CDR3 spans 16 amino acids. Per the germline V gene, CDR1 is MDHEN and CDR2 is SYDVKM. This CDR3 reads CASNFSGRGKTGELFF. As DNA, the CDR3 is TGTGCCAGCAACTTTAGCGGGAGAGGGAAAACCGGGGAGCTGTTTTTT.

This chain uses TRBV20-1 with TRBJ2-1; 9 positions agree with TRBD2. V dropped 3 bases and J dropped 7; count of bases not matched to a gene: 7. Germline lookup yields CDR1 DFQATT and CDR2 SNEGSKA (reference sequence). The CDR3 runs 14 residues. The CDR3 is CSASLVAGVNEQFF. CDR3 bases: TGCAGTGCTAGTTTGGTAGCGGGAGTTAATGAGCAGTTCTTC.

CDR3 residues: CASSLSGTQDQPQHF. The CDR3 DNA sequence: TGTGCCAGCAGCTTGTCCGGGACTCAAGATCAGCCCCAGCATTTT. The chain uses TRBV5-8 and TRBJ1-5, with a tentative D call TRBD1 (5 bases). Trimming cost V 1 base and J 5 bases, with 13 bases left between them. Germline CDR1 is SGHTS and CDR2 is YDEGEE. This CDR3 is 15 amino acids long.

This chain links TRBV18 with TRBJ1-2; D may be TRBD1 (5 bases). The germline V and J ends were trimmed by 4 bases and 6 bases, with 18 bases remaining between them. The CDR3 contains 15 residues. Germline assignment: CDR1 KGHSH and CDR2 LQKENI. This chain's CDR3 is CASSLLGTGEDGYTF. The CDR3 DNA follows: TGTGCCAGCTCACTTTTAGGGACGGGGGAAGATGGCTACACCTTC.

The CDR3 is CASSFGEAGSPLHF. CDR3 DNA sequence: TGCGCCAGCAGCTTCGGAGAGGCTGGGTCACCCCTCCACTTT. The V gene is TRBV5-1, the J gene TRBJ1-6; no clear D. Germline V lookup: CDR1 SGHRS, CDR2 YFSETQ. The CDR3 sequence is 14 residues long. Trimming removed 2 bases from V and 10 bases from J, with 13 bases in between.